The 16 T cell receptor beta chains below all came from one sample that was sequenced in a study of T cells after yellow fever vaccination. MiXCR, run by TCRdb on the 5' RACE reads, gives a single entry per CDR3 protein. The sample consists of about 340,000 distinct CDR3 sequences, roughly 8.7% of them appearing once. Source: PBMCs, taken on the day of the first yellow fever vaccination. The receptors stem from a man between 18 and 29 years old who received the YFV17D yellow fever vaccine.

This clonotype was detected a few times. The genes are TRBV7-3 and TRBJ1-5; weak D call: TRBD1 (5 bases). The CDR3 runs 16 residues. Looked up from germline, CDR1 is SGHTA and CDR2 is FQGTGA. V was shortened by 5 bases and J by 4 bases, with 18 bases between the two germline ends. This CDR3 is CASSPGGQGRNQPQHF. The DNA for the CDR3 is TGTGCCAGCAGCCCGGGTGGGCAGGGTCGTAATCAGCCCCAGCATTTT.

The chain is built from TRBV5-6 and TRBJ2-7; D is undetermined. CDR1 is SGHDT and CDR2 is YYEEEE in the germline V gene. CDR3 length equals 14 residues. Trimming stripped 0 bases from V and 2 bases from J, with 9 bases between. The CDR3 nucleotides read TGTGCCAGCAGCTTGGCGTGGGAAGCCTACGAGCAGTACTTC. Protein product: CASSLAWEAYEQYF.

This chain uses TRBV27 with TRBJ1-1; D gene ambiguous. V lost 0 bases and J 4 bases, leaving 6 bases between the germline ends. Germline values: CDR1 MNHEY, CDR2 SMNVEV (reference sequence). The CDR3 loop spans 13 amino acids. In nucleotides, the CDR3 is TGTGCCAGCAGTTTATCTCCCGGCACTGAAGCTTTCTTT. Translating it yields CASSLSPGTEAFF.

Note on this clonotype: A much larger clone lies one base from this, so it may be a read error. The chain uses TRBV3-1 and TRBJ1-6; 9 bases fit TRBD1. This CDR3 is 15 amino acids long. The germline CDR1 and CDR2 sequences are LGHDT and YNNKEL (reference sequence). DNA for the CDR3: TGTGCCACCAGCCAAGTTTACAGGGGGCGTTCACCCCTCCACTTT. Translation gives CATSQVYRGRSPLHF.

In its sample, this clonotype was seen many times. CDR3 DNA: TGTGCCAGCAGCTTAGTACTAGCGGGGGGGTACAATGAGCAGTTCTTC. Its translation is CASSLVLAGGYNEQFF. The chain combines TRBV11-2 with TRBJ2-1, with 13 bases identical to TRBD2. With 1 base clipped from V and 4 bases from J, the junction kept 1 base outside the gene matches. Germline CDR1 SGHAT, CDR2 FQNNGV. The CDR3 sequence is 16 residues long.

The chain couples TRBV20-1 to TRBJ2-3; TRBD1 agrees at 8 bases. The CDR3 runs 21 residues. Germline trimming cut 5 bases from V and 0 bases from J; bases unmatched to any gene: 25. Looked up from germline, CDR1 is DFQATT and CDR2 is SNEGSKA (reference sequence). CDR3: CSAGQTSPGQEILSSTDTQYF. The CDR3 nucleotides read TGCAGTGCTGGTCAAACTAGCCCGGGACAGGAAATCTTATCTAGCACAGATACGCAGTATTTT.

This clonotype has a handful of counts. The CDR3 protein is CASSQRLDPTGELFF. The CDR3 nucleotides read TGCGCCAGCAGCCAGCGACTGGATCCCACCGGGGAGCTGTTTTTT. This rearrangement joins TRBV4-1 to TRBJ2-2; unclear D gene. The V end was cut by 3 bases, the J end by 4 bases, with 12 bases between. Germline V gene sequence: CDR1 MGHRA, CDR2 YSYEKL. The CDR3 totals 15 residues.

This clonotype came up a few times. The V gene is TRBV6-2 or TRBV6-3, the J gene TRBJ1-1; 8 bases are shared with TRBD1. The germline gives CDR1 MNHEY, CDR2 SVGEGT. After removal of 10 bases from V and 0 bases from J, the junction contained 10 bases not matched to a gene. The CDR3 runs 15 residues. The CDR3 region has the DNA TGTGCCACCCCGGGACAGGTAATTGTGAACACTGAAGCTTTCTTT. It codes for CATPGQVIVNTEAFF.

This clonotype came up many times. The rearrangement uses TRBV9 and TRBJ2-1; the D is unclear. In germline, CDR1 is SGDLS, CDR2 YYNGEE. Trimming stripped 0 bases from V and 0 bases from J, with 10 bases between. The CDR3 runs to 16 residues. The CDR3 loop reads CASSVAFADSYNEQFF. In DNA, the CDR3 is TGTGCCAGCAGCGTAGCTTTCGCAGACTCCTACAATGAGCAGTTCTTC.

The chain is built from TRBV20-1 and TRBJ2-7; D might be TRBD1 or TRBD2, each matching 5 bases. The CDR3 is 13 residues long. Between the trimmed V and J ends, which lost 6 bases and 4 bases, there was a span of 16 bases. Germline V gene data show CDR1 as DFQATT and CDR2 as SNEGSKA (reference sequence). The CDR3 loop reads CSAGLGPTYEQYF. CDR3 DNA: TGCAGTGCGGGGCTGGGACCGACTTACGAGCAGTACTTC.

The sample holds a few counts of this clonotype. The CDR3 DNA follows: TGCGCCAGCAGCGCACCAGGGGACAATGAGCAGTTCTTC. Its translation: CASSAPGDNEQFF. This chain connects TRBV5-1 to TRBJ2-1; TRBD1 is a possible D gene (6 bases). This CDR3 spans 13 amino acids. Germline CDR1 reads SGHRS; CDR2 reads YFSETQ. Trimming took off 4 bases at V and 5 bases at J, with 10 bases between the two ends. Full variable domain (outside the CDR3, taken from reference TRBV5-1 and TRBJ2-1): KAGVTQTPRYLIKTRGQQVTLSCSPISGHRSVSWYQQTPGQGLQFLFEYFSETQRNKGNFPGRFSGRQFSNSRSEMNVSTLELGDSALYLCASSAPGDNEQFFGPGTRLTVL.

This clonotype appeared many times. The rearrangement uses TRBV5-1 and TRBJ1-2, with 7 bases identical to TRBD1. Germline CDR1 reads SGHRS; CDR2 reads YFSETQ. This CDR3 is built from 13 residues. With 4 bases clipped from V and 6 bases from J, the junction kept 6 bases outside the gene matches. CDR3 loop: CASSTGDRDGYTF. CDR3 DNA: TGCGCCAGCAGCACAGGGGACCGGGATGGCTACACCTTC.

This clonotype was found many times. The V call is TRBV5-1, the J call TRBJ2-3; 8 bases fit TRBD2. V lost 3 bases, J lost 5 bases, and 5 bases stayed unmatched. CDR1 and CDR2 from the germline V gene are SGHRS and YFSETQ. The CDR3 is 14 amino acids. CDR3 bases: TGCGCCAGCAGCTCGACTAGCGATGGAGATACGCAGTATTTT. It codes for CASSSTSDGDTQYF. The full variable domain, in which reference TRBV5-1 and TRBJ2-3 provide the parts outside the CDR3, is KAGVTQTPRYLIKTRGQQVTLSCSPISGHRSVSWYQQTPGQGLQFLFEYFSETQRNKGNFPGRFSGRQFSNSRSEMNVSTLELGDSALYLCASSSTSDGDTQYFGPGTRLTVL.

This clonotype was seen a few times. One end of the junction does not line up with germline, which may come from a read error. This chain connects TRBV5-1 to TRBJ2-1; D is ambiguous. The germline gives CDR1 SGHRS, CDR2 YFSETQ. The CDR3 contains 16 residues. The CDR3 spells CANSLDPGSSYNEQFF. For the CDR3, the DNA is TGCGCCAACAGCCTTGACCCAGGCAGCTCCTACAATGAGCAGTTCTTC.

This clonotype has more than one count but fewer than ten. This sequence joins TRBV19 and TRBJ1-5; possible D gene TRBD1, 5 bases. The CDR3 extends over 15 amino acids. Looked up from germline, CDR1 is LNHDA and CDR2 is SQIVND (reference sequence). The V gene lost 4 bases and the J gene lost 6 bases, with 16 bases spanning the gap. The CDR3 reads CASSRTSTSLQPQHF. The CDR3 nucleotides read TGTGCCAGTAGTAGGACATCTACCTCCCTTCAGCCCCAGCATTTT.

The rearrangement joins TRBV5-1 to TRBJ2-5; 8 positions agree with TRBD2. V was pared by 1 base and J by 3 bases, with 5 bases of the junction left unmatched. Germline CDR1 SGHRS, CDR2 YFSETQ. CDR3 length: 15 amino acids. The CDR3 nucleotides read TGCGCCAGCAGCTTGAGTGGTAGCGGGGAAGAGACCCAGTACTTC. It encodes CASSLSGSGEETQYF.